This paragraph covers one T cell receptor beta chain sequence. The sample belongs to a study of blood T cell repertoires in COVID-19. V shed 2 bases and J shed 0 bases, with 5 bases lying between them. In germline, CDR1 is SGHRS, CDR2 YFSETQ. The CDR3 runs to 13 residues. Generated by immunoSEQ multiplex PCR, the TCRdb table keeps only in-frame clones and is missing some. The sample holds fewer than 300,000 clones, 80% to 90% seen once. Participant-reported clinical history was the basis for cohort assignment. Donors in Cohort 3 who had recovered were those with two negative PCRs, healthcare professional clearance, or resolution of their symptoms.

This receptor was obtained from a woman between 25 and 40 years old who had recovered from COVID-19. The specimen was PBMCs or T cells enriched from blood (not recorded which). The chain uses TRBV5-1 and TRBJ1-1; unclear D gene. DNA for the CDR3: TGCGCCAGCAGCTTACAGATGAACACTGAAGCTTTCTTT. Its translation is CASSLQMNTEAFF.